Sequencing of this T cell receptor beta chain was carried out in a study of cytomegalovirus exposure and HLA in healthy donors. Study-wide results and caveats: Being productive about 90% or about 30% of the time was typical of most TCR beta V segments in an earlier analysis. Cytomegalovirus status was reportedly diagnosed by the classifier with high sensitivity and specificity.

The V gene's germline CDR1 is SGHTS and CDR2 YDEGEE. This CDR3 is built from 15 residues. V lost 1 base, J lost 3 bases, and 10 bases lay in between. The table lists this clone with a few counts. Its cognate antigen is unknown. PCR primers comprised 60 Vbeta and 13 Jbeta primers. Original data processing: Roughly 10 million shared chains were among some 75 million unique TCR beta chains counted in a later analysis. The table came from immunoSEQ multiplex PCR; TCRdb's copy has only in-frame clones and leaves some out. The DNA was the basis for D and trimming; V, J and clone size are from that table. The table includes tens of thousands of clones, around 74% detected once.

The specimen was PBMCs. This chain links TRBV5-8 with TRBJ2-2, with a possible D match to TRBD2 (5 bases). This receptor was obtained from a woman under 40 in good health and CMV-seropositive. CDR3 loop: CASSLIEGYTGELFF. The DNA for the CDR3 is TGTGCCAGCAGCTTGATTGAGGGTTACACCGGGGAGCTGTTTTTT. The full variable domain, with the rest looked up from reference TRBV5-8 and TRBJ2-2, is EAGVTQSPTHLIKTRGQQATLRCSPISGHTSVYWYQQALGLGLQFLLWYDEGEERNRGNFPPRFSGRQFPNYSSELNVNALELEDSALYLCASSLIEGYTGELFFGEGSRLTVL.